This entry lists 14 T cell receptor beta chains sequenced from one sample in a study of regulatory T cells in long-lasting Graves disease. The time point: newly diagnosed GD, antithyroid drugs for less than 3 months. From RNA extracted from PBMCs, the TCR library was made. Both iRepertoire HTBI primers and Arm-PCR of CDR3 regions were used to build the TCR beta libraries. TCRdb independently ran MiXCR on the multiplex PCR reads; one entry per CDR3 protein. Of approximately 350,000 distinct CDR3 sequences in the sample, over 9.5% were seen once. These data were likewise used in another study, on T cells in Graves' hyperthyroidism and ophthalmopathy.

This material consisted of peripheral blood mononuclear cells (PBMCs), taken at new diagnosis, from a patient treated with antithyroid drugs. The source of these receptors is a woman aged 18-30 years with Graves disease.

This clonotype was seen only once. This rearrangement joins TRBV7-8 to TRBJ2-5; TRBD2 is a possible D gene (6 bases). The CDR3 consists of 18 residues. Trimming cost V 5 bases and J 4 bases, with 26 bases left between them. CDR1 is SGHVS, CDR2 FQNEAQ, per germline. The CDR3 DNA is TGTGCCAGCAGCGCCTTCTTTAGTTCGGGGGAGATACGAGAGACCCAGTACTTC. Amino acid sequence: CASSAFFSSGEIRETQYF.

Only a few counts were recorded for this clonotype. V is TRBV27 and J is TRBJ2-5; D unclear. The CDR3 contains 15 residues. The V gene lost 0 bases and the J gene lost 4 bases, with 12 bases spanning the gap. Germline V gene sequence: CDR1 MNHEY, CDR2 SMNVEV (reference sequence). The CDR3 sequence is CASSLSWESVETQYF. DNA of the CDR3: TGTGCCAGCAGTTTATCATGGGAATCCGTAGAGACCCAGTACTTC.

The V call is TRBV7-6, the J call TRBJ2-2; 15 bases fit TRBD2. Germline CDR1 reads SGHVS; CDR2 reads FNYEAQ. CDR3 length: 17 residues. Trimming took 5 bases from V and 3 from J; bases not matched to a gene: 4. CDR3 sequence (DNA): TGTGCCAGCAGCCCGGGACTAGCGGGGGGATACACCGGGGAGCTGTTTTTT. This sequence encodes CASSPGLAGGYTGELFF. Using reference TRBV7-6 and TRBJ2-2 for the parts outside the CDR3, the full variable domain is GAGVSQSPRYKVTKRGQDVALRCDPISGHVSLYWYRQALGQGPEFLTYFNYEAQQDKSGLPNDRFSAERPEGSISTLTIQRTEQRDSAMYRCASSPGLAGGYTGELFFGEGSRLTVL.

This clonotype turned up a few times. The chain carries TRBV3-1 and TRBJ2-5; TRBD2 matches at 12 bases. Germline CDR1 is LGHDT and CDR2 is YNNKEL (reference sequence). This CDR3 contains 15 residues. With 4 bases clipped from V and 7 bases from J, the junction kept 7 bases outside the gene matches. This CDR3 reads CASSPRLAGVGTQYF. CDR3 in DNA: TGTGCCAGCAGCCCGCGACTAGCGGGGGTAGGGACCCAGTACTTC.

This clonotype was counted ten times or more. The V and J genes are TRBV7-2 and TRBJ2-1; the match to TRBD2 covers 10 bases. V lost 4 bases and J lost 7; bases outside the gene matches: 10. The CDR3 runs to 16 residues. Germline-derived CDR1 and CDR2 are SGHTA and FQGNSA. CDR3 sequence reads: CASSSRRAGGPNEQFF. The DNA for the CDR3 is TGTGCCAGCAGCTCCCGGAGAGCGGGGGGGCCGAATGAGCAGTTCTTC.

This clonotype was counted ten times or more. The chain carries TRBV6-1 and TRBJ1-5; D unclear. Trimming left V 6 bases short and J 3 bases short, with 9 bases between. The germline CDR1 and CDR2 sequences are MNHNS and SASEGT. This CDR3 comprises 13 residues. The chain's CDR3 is CASRPRVNQPQHF. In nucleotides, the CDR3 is TGTGCCAGCAGACCCCGGGTCAATCAGCCCCAGCATTTT.

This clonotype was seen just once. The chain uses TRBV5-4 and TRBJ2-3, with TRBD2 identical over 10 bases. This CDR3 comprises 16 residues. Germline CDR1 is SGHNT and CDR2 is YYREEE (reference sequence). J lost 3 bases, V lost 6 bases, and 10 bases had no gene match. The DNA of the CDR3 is TGTGCCAGCATCCCCACCGCGGGACTAGCGACAGATACGCAGTATTTT. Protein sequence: CASIPTAGLATDTQYF.

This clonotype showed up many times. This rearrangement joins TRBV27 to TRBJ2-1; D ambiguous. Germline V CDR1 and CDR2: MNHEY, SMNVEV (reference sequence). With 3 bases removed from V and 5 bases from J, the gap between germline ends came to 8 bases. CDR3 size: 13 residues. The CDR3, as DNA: TGTGCCAGCAGTTTCCCCGGGCACAATGAGCAGTTCTTC. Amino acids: CASSFPGHNEQFF.

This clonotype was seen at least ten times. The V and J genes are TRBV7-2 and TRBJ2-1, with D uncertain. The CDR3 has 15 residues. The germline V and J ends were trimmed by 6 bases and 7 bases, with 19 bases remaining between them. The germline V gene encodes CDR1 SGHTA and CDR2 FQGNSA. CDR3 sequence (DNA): TGTGCCAGCAGATATGACCCCAAGGCACTAAATGAGCAGTTCTTC. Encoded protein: CASRYDPKALNEQFF.

The chain's CDR3 is CSAYLAGGPGEQFF. As DNA, the CDR3 is TGCAGTGCGTACCTAGCGGGAGGCCCGGGGGAGCAGTTCTTC. The chain recombines TRBV20-1 with TRBJ2-1; 11 bases fit TRBD2. From germline, CDR1 is DFQATT and CDR2 SNEGSKA (reference sequence). The CDR3 loop spans 14 amino acids. V was pared by 6 bases and J by 10 bases, with 11 bases of the junction left unmatched.

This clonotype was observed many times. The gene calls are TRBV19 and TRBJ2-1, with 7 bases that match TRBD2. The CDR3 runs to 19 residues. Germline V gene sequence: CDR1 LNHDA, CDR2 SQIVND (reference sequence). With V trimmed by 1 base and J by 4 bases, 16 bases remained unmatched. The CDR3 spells CASSIGVGSGPFLYNEQFF. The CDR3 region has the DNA TGTGCCAGTAGTATAGGGGTAGGTAGCGGGCCTTTTCTTTACAATGAGCAGTTCTTC.

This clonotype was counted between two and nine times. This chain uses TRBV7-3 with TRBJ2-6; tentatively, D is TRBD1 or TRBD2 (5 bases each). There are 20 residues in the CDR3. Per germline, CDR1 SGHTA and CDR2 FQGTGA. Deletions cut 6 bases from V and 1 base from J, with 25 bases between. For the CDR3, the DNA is TGTGCCAGCAGTCCGGGGCAGGGCAATCTTCCGTTATCTGGGGCCAACGTCCTGACTTTC. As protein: CASSPGQGNLPLSGANVLTF.

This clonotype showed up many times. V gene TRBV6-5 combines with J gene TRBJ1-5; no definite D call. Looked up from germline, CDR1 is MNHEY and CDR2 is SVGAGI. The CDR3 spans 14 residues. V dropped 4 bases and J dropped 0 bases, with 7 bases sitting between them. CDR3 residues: CASSFRDSNQPQHF. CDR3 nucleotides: TGTGCCAGCAGTTTCAGAGATAGCAATCAGCCCCAGCATTTT.

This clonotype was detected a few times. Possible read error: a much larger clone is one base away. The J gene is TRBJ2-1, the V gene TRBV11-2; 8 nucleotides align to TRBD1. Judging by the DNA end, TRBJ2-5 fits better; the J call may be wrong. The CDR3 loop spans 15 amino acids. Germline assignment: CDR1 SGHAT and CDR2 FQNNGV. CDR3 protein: CASSPRDRGQETQYF. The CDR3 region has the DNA TGTGCCAGCAGCCCCCGAGACAGGGGCCAAGAGACCCAGTACTTC.